The 13 T cell receptor beta chains below come from one sample, sequenced in a study of cytomegalovirus exposure and HLA in healthy donors. The PCR used 60 Vbeta and 13 Jbeta primers. Sequencing used immunoSEQ multiplex PCR; TCRdb keeps in-frame clones, though not all of them. The table has 110,000 to 150,000 clones, around 86% seen once. The sample comprised PBMCs. Source of these receptors: a female donor in good health and CMV-seronegative.

V usage is TRBV28 and J usage is TRBJ2-7; the D is unclear. Germline CDR1 MDHEN, CDR2 SYDVKM. V was cut by 0 bases and J by 7 bases, with 10 bases left in between. The CDR3 loop spans 13 amino acids. This chain's CDR3 is CASSLWAVKEQYF. As DNA, the CDR3 is TGTGCCAGCAGTTTATGGGCCGTTAAAGAGCAGTACTTC.

The V call is TRBV19, the J call TRBJ2-7, with D tentatively TRBD1 (6 bases). The CDR3 totals 14 residues. V dropped 3 bases and J dropped 7 bases, with 16 bases sitting between them. Germline V lookup: CDR1 LNHDA, CDR2 SQIVND (reference sequence). The CDR3 protein is CASSMMQGRGEQYF. The CDR3 nucleotides are TGTGCCAGTAGTATGATGCAGGGGCGAGGAGAGCAGTACTTC.

V usage is TRBV15 and J usage is TRBJ1-1; 10 positions agree with TRBD1. Looked up from germline, CDR1 is LNHNV and CDR2 is YYDKDF (reference sequence). Germline trimming cut 3 bases from V and 5 bases from J; bases unmatched to any gene: 3. The CDR3 extends over 14 amino acids. Here the CDR3 DNA reads TGTGCCACCAGCAGTGACAGGGGGCCAACTGAAGCTTTCTTT. It yields the protein CATSSDRGPTEAFF.

The table lists this clone with a count of one. The chain is built from TRBV6-5 and TRBJ2-7; D is possibly TRBD1 (5 bases). Trimming shortened V by 2 bases and J by 3 bases, and 8 bases separated the two germline ends. The CDR3 consists of 13 residues. Germline V gene lookup returns CDR1 MNHEY and CDR2 SVGAGI. The CDR3 protein is CASSYTTDYEQYF. The CDR3 DNA sequence: TGTGCCAGCAGTTACACGACAGACTACGAGCAGTACTTC.

The chain is built from TRBV6-5 and TRBJ1-1, with D tentatively TRBD1 (6 bases). The ends were cut back, 1 base at V and 1 base at J, with 13 bases in the middle. Germline V CDR1 and CDR2: MNHEY, SVGAGI. CDR3 size: 16 residues. The DNA for the CDR3 is TGTGCCAGCAGTTACTACCAGTGGGGACAGAACACTGAAGCTTTCTTT. It translates to CASSYYQWGQNTEAFF.

J is TRBJ1-1 and V is TRBV6-5, with 8 nucleotides matching TRBD1. This CDR3 comprises 13 residues. From germline, CDR1 is MNHEY and CDR2 SVGAGI. V lost 4 bases to trimming and J lost 4 bases; unmatched junction nucleotides: 2. CDR3 residues: CASSWTGTTEAFF. Written as DNA, the CDR3 is TGTGCCAGCAGTTGGACAGGGACCACTGAAGCTTTCTTT.

V is TRBV19 and J is TRBJ1-1; D is ambiguous. Trimming took 4 bases from V and 1 from J, leaving 13 bases between them. This CDR3 comprises 15 residues. Germline CDR1 is LNHDA and CDR2 is SQIVND (reference sequence). The CDR3 region is CASSTPGGRNTEAFF. CDR3 DNA sequence: TGTGCCAGTAGTACCCCGGGAGGGAGGAACACTGAAGCTTTCTTT.

This chain links TRBV6-4 with TRBJ2-2; D perhaps matches TRBD1 (5 bases). This CDR3 has 13 residues. The V end was cut by 6 bases, the J end by 5 bases, with 10 bases between. The germline V gene encodes CDR1 MRHNA and CDR2 SNTAGT. CDR3 coding DNA: TGTGCCAGCAGAACGACAGAAACCGGGGAGCTGTTTTTT. Its translation is CASRTTETGELFF.

The chain combines TRBV9 with TRBJ1-4; 7 nucleotides align to TRBD1. The CDR3 totals 15 residues. The germline gives CDR1 SGDLS, CDR2 YYNGEE. J gave up 4 bases and V 2 bases, and 5 bases lay outside the gene matches. The CDR3 spells CASSVRQGLNEKLFF. CDR3 coding DNA: TGTGCCAGCAGCGTTAGACAGGGACTTAATGAAAAACTGTTTTTT.

V and J are TRBV11-1 and TRBJ2-7; TRBD2 is a possible D gene (6 bases). Germline CDR1 reads SGHAT; CDR2 reads FQDESV (reference sequence). There are 12 residues in the CDR3. With 5 bases removed from V and 9 bases from J, the gap between germline ends came to 14 bases. The CDR3 loop reads CASSPGLSLQYF. In DNA, the CDR3 is TGTGCCAGCAGCCCGGGACTGAGCCTGCAGTACTTC. The full variable domain, rest sourced from reference TRBV11-1 and TRBJ2-7, is EAEVAQSPRYKITEKSQAVAFWCDPISGHATLYWYRQILGQGPELLVQFQDESVVDDSQLPKDRFSAERLKGVDSTLKIQPAELGDSAMYLCASSPGLSLQYFGPGTRLTVT.

This chain links TRBV19 with TRBJ1-2; 9 nucleotides match TRBD1. Per germline, CDR1 LNHDA and CDR2 SQIVND (reference sequence). Germline trimming cut 5 bases from V and 5 bases from J; bases unmatched to any gene: 9. The CDR3 length is 15 residues. CDR3 DNA sequence: TGTGCCAGTAGTCTGCCGGCCGGGACAGGGTATGGCTACACCTTC. It translates to CASSLPAGTGYGYTF.

In its sample, this clone was seen once. The gene calls are TRBV4-1 and TRBJ2-1, with D perhaps matching TRBD2 (5 bases). CDR1 MGHRA and CDR2 YSYEKL come from the germline V gene. The V end was cut by 1 base, the J end by 1 base, with 8 bases between. The length of the CDR3 is 15 residues. The CDR3 region has the DNA TGCGCCAGCAGCCAAGTCCCGGGATCCTACAATGAGCAGTTCTTC. Its translation is CASSQVPGSYNEQFF.

This clone showed up just a few times. This chain joins TRBV6-4 and TRBJ2-3, with D maybe TRBD1 (6 bases). This CDR3 has 14 amino acids. V was shortened by 3 bases and J by 2 bases, with 9 bases between the two germline ends. The germline gives CDR1 MRHNA, CDR2 SNTAGT. DNA of the CDR3: TGTGCCAGCAGTGAGGGGGCGGACACAGATACGCAGTATTTT. The encoded protein is CASSEGADTDTQYF.